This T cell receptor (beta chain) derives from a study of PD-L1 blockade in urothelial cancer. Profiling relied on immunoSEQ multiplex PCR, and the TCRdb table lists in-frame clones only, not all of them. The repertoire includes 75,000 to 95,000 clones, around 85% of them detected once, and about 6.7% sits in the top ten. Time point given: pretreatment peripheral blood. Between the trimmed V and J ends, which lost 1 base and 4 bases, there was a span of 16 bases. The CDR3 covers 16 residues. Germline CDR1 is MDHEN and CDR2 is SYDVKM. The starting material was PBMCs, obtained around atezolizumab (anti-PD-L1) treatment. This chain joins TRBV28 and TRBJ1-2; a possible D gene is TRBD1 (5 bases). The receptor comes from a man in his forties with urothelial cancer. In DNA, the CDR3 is TGTGCCAGCAGTTTATTATCTGACAGTCCGAGCTATGGCTACACCTTC. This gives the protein CASSLLSDSPSYGYTF.